The TCR beta chain described here comes from a study of blood T cell repertoires in COVID-19. About the research overall: COVID-19 samples collected from the United States, Italy and Spain covered acute and convalescent phases. The analysed material was cDNA or gDNA that came from T cells, B-cell-depleted T cells, or PBMCs.

This CDR3 spans 13 amino acids. Germline CDR1 MDHEN, CDR2 SYDVKM. V was cut by 2 bases and J by 5 bases, with 9 bases left in between. Original data processing: Reference gene primer amplification gave estimated nucleated cell counts. Assay: immunoSEQ multiplex PCR; the TCRdb copy retains only in-frame clones and omits some. For V, J and clone size, that table is used; D and trimming come from the DNA. The sample contains some 95,000 clones, 80% to 90% of which appear only once. The source of this sequence is an elderly man with active or convalescent COVID-19. This chain joins TRBV28 and TRBJ1-2; perhaps TRBD1 as D (6 bases). Sample: peripheral blood. The CDR3 protein is CASSLQGIYGYTF. The CDR3 DNA reads as TGTGCCAGCAGTTTACAGGGGATTTATGGCTACACCTTC.